These 18 T cell receptor beta chains came from one sample sequenced in a study of siplizumab effects on memory and regulatory T cells (dated by TCRdb to between 2017 and 2020). The library came from the immunoSEQ multiplex PCR assay. Drawn from immuneACCESS, this table holds only the in-frame rearrangements with V and J called that TCRdb kept. Clones are partly lost; checked studies trace under half to an unresolved V gene and leave the rest unexplained. Across this sample there are fewer than 110,000 clones, with about nine tenths seen only once. The ten largest make up around 12% of the sample. The sequenced sample was non-Treg CD4+ T cells sorted from blood. The cell subset or site label, as the study defines it: FACS-sorted unstimulated CD4+ non-regulatory T cells. These receptors came from a human donor in good health.

The CDR3 coding sequence is TGTGCCTGGAGTAGGGGGGTTGGTGAAAAACTGTTTTTT. Translation gives CAWSRGVGEKLFF. The J gene is TRBJ1-4, the V gene TRBV30; a possible D gene is TRBD1 (6 bases). This CDR3 is 13 amino acids long. Trimming removed 2 bases from V and 7 bases from J, with 11 bases in between. The V gene's germline CDR1 is GTSNPN and CDR2 SVGIG (reference sequence).

This clone appeared a single time. This chain connects TRBV30 to TRBJ1-3; D unclear. V was cut by 3 bases and J by 0 bases, with 12 bases left in between. The germline CDR1 and CDR2 sequences are GTSNPN and SVGIG (reference sequence). The CDR3 contains 15 residues. CDR3 amino acids: CAWRRREVSGNTIYF. The CDR3 DNA reads TGTGCCTGGAGGCGGAGGGAAGTCTCTGGAAACACCATATATTTT.

This chain joins TRBV6-6 and TRBJ2-7, with D maybe TRBD2 (6 bases). The CDR3 is 12 amino acids. V was trimmed by 5 bases and J by 3 bases, leaving 8 bases between them. Per germline, CDR1 MNHNY and CDR2 SVGAGI (reference sequence). As DNA, the CDR3 is TGTGCCAGCAGTCCCGGGGGCTACGAGCAGTACTTC. Its protein is CASSPGGYEQYF.

The genes are TRBV4-1 and TRBJ2-7; weak D call: TRBD2 (5 bases). Germline loops: CDR1 MGHRA, CDR2 YSYEKL. The V end was cut by 4 bases, the J end by 0 bases, with 10 bases between. The CDR3 has 14 amino acids. Written as DNA, the CDR3 is TGCGCCAGCAGCCTTAGCGAGGGCTCCTACGAGCAGTACTTC. As protein: CASSLSEGSYEQYF.

The rearrangement uses TRBV11-2 and TRBJ2-7, with unresolved D. Trimming stripped 2 bases from V and 0 bases from J, with 8 bases between. Germline-derived CDR1 and CDR2 are SGHAT and FQNNGV. There are 14 residues in the CDR3. For the CDR3, the DNA is TGTGCCAGCAGCTTATCCCCGAGCTCCTACGAGCAGTACTTC. Protein product: CASSLSPSSYEQYF. Full variable domain (missing parts from reference TRBV11-2 and TRBJ2-7): EAGVAQSPRYKIIEKRQSVAFWCNPISGHATLYWYQQILGQGPKLLIQFQNNGVVDDSQLPKDRFSAERLKGVDSTLKIQPAKLEDSAVYLCASSLSPSSYEQYFGPGTRLTVT.

The gene calls are TRBV7-9 and TRBJ2-7; D is undetermined. Looked up from germline, CDR1 is SEHNR and CDR2 is FQNEAQ (reference sequence). The length of the CDR3 is 14 residues. The V end lost 1 base, the J end lost 3 bases, and 10 bases lay between the germline ends. CDR3 DNA sequence: TGTGCCAGCAGCTTAGAACTATCAGACTACGAGCAGTACTTC. Translating gives CASSLELSDYEQYF.

The chain joins TRBV28 to TRBJ1-5; TRBD1 aligns across 9 bases. The CDR3 loop spans 13 amino acids. V gave up 6 bases and J gave up 6 bases; unmatched junction bases: 3. Germline V gene data show CDR1 as MDHEN and CDR2 as SYDVKM. The CDR3: CASSYRGPQPQHF. The CDR3 coding sequence is TGTGCCAGCAGCTACAGGGGGCCTCAGCCCCAGCATTTT.

This chain links TRBV21-1 with TRBJ2-2. TRBV21-1 is a known pseudogene. The length of the CDR3 is 18 residues. The CDR3 DNA reads as TGCGCTCCGAGACCCGGGACTTCAGGGGCCTGGAACACCGGGGAGCTGTTTTTT. This sequence encodes CAPRPGTSGAWNTGELFF.

Concerning this clone: Other DNA sequences from this sample encode an identical CDR3 as well. The V gene is TRBV10-3, the J gene TRBJ1-5; 9 bases line up with TRBD1. V dropped 0 bases and J dropped 7; count of bases not matched to a gene: 4. This CDR3 comprises 15 residues. The germline V gene encodes CDR1 ENHRY and CDR2 SYGVKD. Written as DNA, the CDR3 is TGTGCCATCAGTGAGTCCCGGACAGGGGTACAGCCCCAGCATTTT. This encodes CAISESRTGVQPQHF.

This clone was observed a single time. The rearrangement uses TRBV28 and TRBJ1-6, with 7 nucleotides matching TRBD1. V dropped 6 bases and J dropped 0; count of bases not matched to a gene: 14. The CDR3 covers 19 residues. Germline assignment: CDR1 MDHEN and CDR2 SYDVKM. The CDR3 nucleotides are TGTGCCAGCAGCTCTGCCGGGACAGACTATAGCTCCTATAATTCACCCCTCCACTTT. The encoded protein is CASSSAGTDYSSYNSPLHF.

This chain connects TRBV18 to TRBJ1-1, with a weak D call TRBD1 (6 bases). Germline CDR1 reads KGHSH; CDR2 reads LQKENI. This CDR3 spans 17 amino acids. V dropped 1 base and J dropped 8 bases, with 23 bases sitting between them. The CDR3 nucleotides read TGTGCCAGCTCACCACGTCTGGCGATGTGGGGGCTACGAGAAGCTTTCTTT. Amino acid sequence: CASSPRLAMWGLREAFF.

The rearrangement links TRBV7-3 to TRBJ1-4; the D gene is possibly TRBD1 (5 bases). Germline V gene sequence: CDR1 SGHTA, CDR2 FQGTGA. The CDR3 consists of 17 residues. Trimming took off 6 bases at V and 10 bases at J, with 27 bases between the two ends. DNA of the CDR3: TGTGCCAGCAGTCCCGGGGCCCTCTCTCGTGGGGCAGGAAAACTGTTTTTT. Amino acids: CASSPGALSRGAGKLFF.

This chain uses TRBV29-1 with TRBJ2-7; 8 bases agree with TRBD2. The CDR3 has 14 residues. The V gene's germline CDR1 is SQVTM and CDR2 ANQGSEA. Trimming cost V 3 bases and J 2 bases; bases outside gene matches: 6. The CDR3 is CSVDGAGGTYEQYF. CDR3 sequence (DNA): TGCAGCGTTGATGGTGCGGGGGGTACCTACGAGCAGTACTTC.

The CDR3 DNA reads as TGTGCCAGCAGTAAGGGAGTCACAAGGGGCACTGAAGCTTTCTTT. Amino acids: CASSKGVTRGTEAFF. This chain joins TRBV6-6 and TRBJ1-1, with D perhaps matching TRBD1 (5 bases). From germline, CDR1 is MNHNY and CDR2 SVGAGI (reference sequence). V dropped 5 bases and J dropped 4 bases, with 17 bases sitting between them. CDR3 length: 15 amino acids.

This sequence joins TRBV18 and TRBJ2-6; the D is unclear. The germline V gene encodes CDR1 KGHSH and CDR2 LQKENI. The CDR3 has 13 amino acids. V was shortened by 3 bases and J by 4 bases, with 4 bases between the two germline ends. DNA of the CDR3: TGTGCCAGCTCACCCGCAGGGGCCAACGTCCTGACTTTC. It yields the protein CASSPAGANVLTF.

Regarding this clone: The sample carries other DNA sequences with the same CDR3. This chain joins TRBV4-1 and TRBJ1-4; D is undetermined. This CDR3 is built from 14 residues. V lost 3 bases to trimming and J lost 5 bases, with 10 bases between them. Germline V gene lookup returns CDR1 MGHRA and CDR2 YSYEKL. The CDR3 is CASSQVGGNEKLFF. The CDR3 DNA follows: TGCGCCAGCAGCCAGGTGGGCGGGAATGAAAAACTGTTTTTT.

This rearrangement joins TRBV5-1 to TRBJ2-3, with D unresolved. The V end lost 0 bases, the J end lost 5 bases, and 4 bases lay between the germline ends. The CDR3 is 12 amino acids. Germline CDR1 SGHRS, CDR2 YFSETQ. The CDR3 DNA reads TGCGCCAGCAGCTTGGTGGGAGATACGCAGTATTTT. It encodes CASSLVGDTQYF.

J is TRBJ1-1 and V is TRBV19, with D perhaps matching TRBD1 (6 bases). CDR1 LNHDA and CDR2 SQIVND come from the germline V gene (reference sequence). The V end lost 2 bases, the J end lost 6 bases, and 16 bases lay between the germline ends. This CDR3 region has 15 residues. Written as DNA, the CDR3 is TGTGCCAGTAGTATATCCGACAGGCCTGGGGCTGAAGCTTTCTTT. It translates to CASSISDRPGAEAFF.